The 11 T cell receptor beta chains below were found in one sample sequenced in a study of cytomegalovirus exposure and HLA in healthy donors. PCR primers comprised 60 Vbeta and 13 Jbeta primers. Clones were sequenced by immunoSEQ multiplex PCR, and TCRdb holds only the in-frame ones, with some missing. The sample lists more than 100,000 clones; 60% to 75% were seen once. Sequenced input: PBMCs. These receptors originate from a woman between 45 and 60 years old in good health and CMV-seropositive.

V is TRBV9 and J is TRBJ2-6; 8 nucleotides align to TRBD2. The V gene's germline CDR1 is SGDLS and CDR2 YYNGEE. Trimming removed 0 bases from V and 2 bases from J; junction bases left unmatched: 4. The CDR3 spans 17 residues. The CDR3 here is CASSVDSGGTGANVLTF. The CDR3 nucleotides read TGTGCCAGCAGCGTAGACAGCGGGGGTACTGGGGCCAACGTCCTGACTTTC.

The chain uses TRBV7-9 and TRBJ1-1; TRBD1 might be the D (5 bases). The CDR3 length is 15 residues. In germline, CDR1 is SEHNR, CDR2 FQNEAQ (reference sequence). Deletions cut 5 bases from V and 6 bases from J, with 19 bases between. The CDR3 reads CASSLGDGGRAEAFF. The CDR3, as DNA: TGTGCCAGCAGCCTCGGGGACGGGGGAAGGGCTGAAGCTTTCTTT.

In nucleotides, the CDR3 is TGTGCCAGCAGCTCGGTACTTCCGGGGGGCTACACCTTC. Amino acid sequence: CASSSVLPGGYTF. This sequence joins TRBV7-9 and TRBJ1-2, with D hard to call. The ends were cut back, 4 bases at V and 8 bases at J, with 14 bases in the middle. This CDR3 has 13 amino acids. In germline, CDR1 is SEHNR, CDR2 FQNEAQ (reference sequence).

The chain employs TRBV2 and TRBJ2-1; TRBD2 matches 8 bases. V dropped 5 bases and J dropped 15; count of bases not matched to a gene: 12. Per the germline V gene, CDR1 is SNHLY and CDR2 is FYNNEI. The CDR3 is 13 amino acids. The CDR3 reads CASSPTGLAGPFF. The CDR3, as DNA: TGTGCCAGCAGTCCGACCGGACTAGCAGGCCCGTTCTTC.

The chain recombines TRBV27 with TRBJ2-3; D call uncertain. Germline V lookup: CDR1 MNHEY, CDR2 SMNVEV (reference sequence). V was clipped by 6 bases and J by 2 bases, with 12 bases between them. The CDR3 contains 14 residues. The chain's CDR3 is CASSQAWNTDTQYF. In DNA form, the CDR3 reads TGTGCCAGCAGCCAGGCCTGGAACACAGATACGCAGTATTTT.

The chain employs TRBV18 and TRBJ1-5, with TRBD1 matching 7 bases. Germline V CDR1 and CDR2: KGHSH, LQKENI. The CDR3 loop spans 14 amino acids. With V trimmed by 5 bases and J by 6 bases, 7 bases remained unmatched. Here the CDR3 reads CASSSGQATQPQHF. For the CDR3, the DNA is TGTGCCAGCTCATCAGGACAGGCTACTCAGCCCCAGCATTTT. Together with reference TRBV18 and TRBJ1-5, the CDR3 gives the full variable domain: NAGVMQNPRHLVRRRGQEARLRCSPMKGHSHVYWYRQLPEEGLKFMVYLQKENIIDESGMPKERFSAEFPKEGPSILRIQQVVRGDSAAYFCASSSGQATQPQHFGDGTRLSIL.

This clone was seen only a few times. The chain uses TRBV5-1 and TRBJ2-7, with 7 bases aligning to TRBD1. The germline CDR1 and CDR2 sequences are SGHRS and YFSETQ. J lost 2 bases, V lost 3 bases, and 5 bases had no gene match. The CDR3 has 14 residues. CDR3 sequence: CASSSGQRTYEQYF. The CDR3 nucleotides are TGCGCCAGCAGCTCGGGACAGAGGACCTACGAGCAGTACTTC.

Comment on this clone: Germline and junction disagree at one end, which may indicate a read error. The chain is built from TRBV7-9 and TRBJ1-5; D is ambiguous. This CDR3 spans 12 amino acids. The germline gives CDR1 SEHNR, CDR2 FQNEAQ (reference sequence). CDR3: CSSSRQDQPQHF. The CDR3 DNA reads TGTTCCAGCAGCCGGCAGGATCAGCCCCAGCATTTT.

The CDR3 sequence is CAMAASKDQETQYF. CDR3 nucleotides: TGTGCCATGGCGGCCTCAAAAGACCAAGAGACCCAGTACTTC. The rearrangement links TRBV10-3 to TRBJ2-5; D call uncertain. This CDR3 comprises 14 residues. Germline CDR1 reads ENHRY; CDR2 reads SYGVKD. Between the trimmed V and J ends, which lost 9 bases and 0 bases, there was a span of 14 bases.

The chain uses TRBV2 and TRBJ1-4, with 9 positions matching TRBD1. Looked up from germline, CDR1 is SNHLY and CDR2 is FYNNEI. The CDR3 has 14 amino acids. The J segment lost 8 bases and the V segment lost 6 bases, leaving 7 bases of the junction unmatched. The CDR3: CASRTGTGPEKLFF. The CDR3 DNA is TGTGCCAGCAGGACCGGGACAGGGCCCGAAAAACTGTTTTTT.

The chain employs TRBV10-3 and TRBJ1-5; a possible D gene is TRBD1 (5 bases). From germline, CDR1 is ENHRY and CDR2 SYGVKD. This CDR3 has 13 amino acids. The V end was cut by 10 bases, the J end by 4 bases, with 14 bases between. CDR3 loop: CATRGGENQPQHF. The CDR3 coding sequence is TGTGCCACCCGCGGGGGGGAGAATCAGCCCCAGCATTTT.